The text below deals with one T cell receptor (beta chain). Its antigen is unidentified. The record originates from a study of shared clonotypes between healthy human individuals. Regarding the study as a whole: What naive subsets generally showed was a larger estimated richness than memory subsets showed. Naive CD4 clonotype sharing across several donors was about 5%.

Libraries were prepared by immunoSEQ multiplex PCR; TCRdb keeps only in-frame clonotypes and omits some of them. The repertoire has some 2,500,000 clones, approximately 93% of them found once; the top ten carry 0.35% to 0.45%. V gave up 7 bases and J gave up 7 bases, with 17 bases separating them. The CDR3 extends over 15 amino acids. The germline V gene encodes CDR1 SNHLY and CDR2 FYNNEI. The clonotype was recovered from a young man in good health. Some clones in this sample may be carry-over from other donors' samples. The sequenced material came from naive CD4+ T cells from PBMCs. The subset was: CD45RA+ positively selected. The genes are TRBV2 and TRBJ1-6, with D possibly TRBD1 on 6 matching bases. The CDR3 DNA follows: TGTGCCAGCAATTTGGGGGGCGCAGGGAATTCACCCCTCCACTTT. It is translated as CASNLGGAGNSPLHF.